This T cell receptor beta chain was identified in a study of blood T cells in healthy people across ages. This CDR3 comprises 13 residues. CDR1 and CDR2 from the germline V gene are LNHNV and YYDKDF (reference sequence). V dropped 6 bases and J dropped 0 bases, with 7 bases sitting between them. At least ten counts were recorded for this clonotype. Its specificity is not known. Regarding the study as a whole: More naive CD4+ cells and higher diversity marked long-lived donors relative to aged donors.

A second PCR, run for 7 to 11 cycles, used a sample-barcoded 5' primer plus a J-beta primer mix. There were at least 2.5 million CDR3-containing paired-end reads obtained from each sample. TCRdb re-analysed the 5' RACE reads in MiXCR, keeping a single row per CDR3 protein. The sample lists about 650,000 distinct CDR3 sequences; 32% were seen once. Each donor had about 9.6 milliliters of peripheral blood drawn. The rearrangement joins TRBV15 to TRBJ2-3; D gene uncertain. The sequenced sample consisted of blood. The sequence came from a woman older than 75 in good health. The DNA for the CDR3 is TGTGCCACCAGGGACCGTAGCACAGATACGCAGTATTTT. Its protein product is CATRDRSTDTQYF.